The TCR beta chain under discussion was sequenced for a study of blood T cell repertoires in COVID-19. Here immunoSEQ multiplex PCR was the method, and the copy in TCRdb shows in-frame clones only, minus some. The sample carries roughly 100,000 clones, approximately 90% recorded once. CDR1 and CDR2 from the germline V gene are MGHRA and YSYEKL. Trimming took off 5 bases at V and 4 bases at J, with 11 bases between the two ends. The CDR3 is 13 residues long. The chain joins TRBV4-1 to TRBJ1-1; a possible D gene is TRBD1 (5 bases). The TCR was taken from a man aged 50-59 years in a cohort sampled during active COVID-19. The specimen was peripheral blood. CDR3 sequence: CASSYRLGTEAFF. For the CDR3, the DNA is TGCGCCAGCAGCTACAGGCTGGGCACTGAAGCTTTCTTT.